The clone carrying this TCR beta chain has only a few counts. Its target is unknown. These data originate in a study of cytomegalovirus exposure and HLA in healthy donors. General study results and limits: One variant, a missense change in DCLRE1C, was linked in a later analysis to TCR beta V- and J-gene trimming.

With V trimmed by 3 bases and J by 6 bases, 5 bases remained unmatched. This CDR3 is 13 amino acids long. CDR1 is SQVTM and CDR2 is ANQGSEA in the germline V gene. The PCR used 60 Vbeta and 13 Jbeta primers. Clones were sequenced by immunoSEQ multiplex PCR, and TCRdb holds only the in-frame ones, with some missing. The sample lists 70,000 to 95,000 clones; more than 55% were seen once. The TCR sequence derives from a woman aged 25 to 45 in good health and CMV-seropositive. Sequencing used PBMCs. This chain joins TRBV29-1 and TRBJ2-1; 7 nucleotides align to TRBD2. The CDR3 loop is CSVDGLVGNEQFF. The CDR3 coding sequence is TGCAGCGTTGACGGACTAGTAGGCAATGAGCAGTTCTTC.